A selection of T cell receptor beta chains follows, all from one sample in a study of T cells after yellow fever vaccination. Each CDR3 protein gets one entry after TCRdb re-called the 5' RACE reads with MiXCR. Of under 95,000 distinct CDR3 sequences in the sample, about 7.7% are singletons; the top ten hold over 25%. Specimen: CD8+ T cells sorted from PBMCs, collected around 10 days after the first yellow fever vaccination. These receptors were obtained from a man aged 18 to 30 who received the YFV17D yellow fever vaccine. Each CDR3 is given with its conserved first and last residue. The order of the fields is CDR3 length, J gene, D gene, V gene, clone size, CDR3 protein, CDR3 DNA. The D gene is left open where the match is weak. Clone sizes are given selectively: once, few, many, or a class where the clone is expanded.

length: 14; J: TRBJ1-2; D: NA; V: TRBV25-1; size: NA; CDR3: CASSEIDSDYGYTF; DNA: TGTGCCAGCAGTGAAATTGACAGCGACTATGGCTACACCTTC
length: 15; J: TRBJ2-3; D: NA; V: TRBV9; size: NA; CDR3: CASSEGGRVTDTQYF; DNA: TGTGCCAGCAGCGAGGGGGGACGAGTCACAGATACGCAGTATTTT
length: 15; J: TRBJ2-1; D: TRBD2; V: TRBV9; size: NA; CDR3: CASSAVSGVNNEQFF; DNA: TGTGCCAGCAGCGCCGTGAGCGGGGTCAACAATGAGCAGTTCTTC
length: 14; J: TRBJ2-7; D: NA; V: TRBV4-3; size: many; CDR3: CASSQVVSSYEQYF; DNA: TGCGCCAGCAGCCAAGTTGTCAGCTCCTACGAGCAGTACTTC
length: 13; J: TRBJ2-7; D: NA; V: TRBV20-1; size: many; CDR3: CSASEGTSYEQYF; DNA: TGCAGTGCTAGTGAGGGAACTTCCTACGAGCAGTACTTC
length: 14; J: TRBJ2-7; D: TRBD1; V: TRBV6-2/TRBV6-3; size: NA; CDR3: CASSYQKTGLSYFF; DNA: TGTGCCAGCAGTTACCAAAAGACAGGGCTGTCCTACTTCTTC
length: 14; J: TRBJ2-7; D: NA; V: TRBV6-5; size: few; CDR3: CASSYPAPLYEQYF; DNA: TGTGCCAGCAGTTACCCCGCCCCCCTCTACGAGCAGTACTTC
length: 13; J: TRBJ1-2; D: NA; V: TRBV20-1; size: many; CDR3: CSALDIWAYGYTF; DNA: TGCAGTGCCCTAGACATATGGGCCTATGGCTACACCTTC
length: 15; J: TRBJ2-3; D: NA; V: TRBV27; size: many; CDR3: CASSHGTFRTDTQYF; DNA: TGTGCCAGCAGTCATGGGACTTTCCGCACAGATACGCAGTATTTT
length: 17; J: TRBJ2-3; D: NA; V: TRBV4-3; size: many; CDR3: CASSQRTGTEITDTQYF; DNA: TGCGCCAGCAGCCAAAGAACCGGGACGGAGATCACAGATACGCAGTATTTT
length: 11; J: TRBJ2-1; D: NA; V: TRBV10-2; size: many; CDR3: CASSEGYEQFF; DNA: TGCGCCAGCAGTGAGGGGTATGAGCAGTTCTTC
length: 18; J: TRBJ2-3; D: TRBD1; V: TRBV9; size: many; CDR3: CASSVVPGGTGGADTQYF; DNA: TGTGCCAGCAGCGTAGTTCCAGGAGGGACAGGGGGCGCAGATACGCAGTATTTT
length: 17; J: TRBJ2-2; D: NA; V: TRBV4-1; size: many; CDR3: CASSQDMAEEPTGELFF; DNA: TGCGCCAGCAGCCAAGATATGGCGGAGGAACCCACCGGGGAGCTGTTTTTT
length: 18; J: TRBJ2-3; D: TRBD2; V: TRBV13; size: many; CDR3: CASSLGLAGGPGTDTQYF; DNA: TGCGCCAGCAGCCTGGGACTAGCGGGGGGGCCCGGGACAGATACGCAGTATTTT
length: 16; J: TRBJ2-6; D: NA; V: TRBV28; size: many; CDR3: CASSTGLTGGANVLTF; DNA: TGTGCCAGCAGCACTGGCCTGACGGGCGGGGCCAACGTCCTGACTTTC
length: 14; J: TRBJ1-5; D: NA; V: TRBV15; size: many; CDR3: CATSRGQQNQPQHF; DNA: TGTGCCACCAGCAGAGGACAACAAAATCAGCCCCAGCATTTT
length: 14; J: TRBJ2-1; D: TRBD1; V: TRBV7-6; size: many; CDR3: CASTSGGARNEQFF; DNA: TGTGCCAGCACCTCAGGGGGCGCCCGAAATGAGCAGTTCTTC
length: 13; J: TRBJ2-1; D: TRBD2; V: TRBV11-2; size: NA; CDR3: CASSSLLAVEQFF; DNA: TGTGCCAGCAGCTCCTTACTAGCGGTTGAGCAGTTCTTC
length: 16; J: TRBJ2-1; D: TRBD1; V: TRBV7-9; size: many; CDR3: CASSSSGGETYNEQFF; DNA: TGTGCCAGCAGCTCCTCAGGGGGTGAGACCTACAATGAGCAGTTCTTC
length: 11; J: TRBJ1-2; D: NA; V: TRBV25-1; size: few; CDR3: CAYWGLYGYTF; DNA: TGTGCCTACTGGGGGCTGTATGGCTACACCTTC
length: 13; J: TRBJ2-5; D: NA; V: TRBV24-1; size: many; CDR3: CATSVRAMGIQYF; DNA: TGTGCCACCAGTGTCCGGGCCATGGGTATCCAGTACTTC
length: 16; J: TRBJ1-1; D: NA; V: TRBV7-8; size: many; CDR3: CASSLVRGGGNTEAFF; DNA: TGTGCCAGCAGCCTGGTCAGGGGAGGGGGGAACACTGAAGCTTTCTTT
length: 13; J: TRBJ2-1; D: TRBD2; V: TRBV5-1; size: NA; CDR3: CASSRGGVGEQFF; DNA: TGCGCCAGCAGCCGGGGGGGGGTTGGTGAGCAGTTCTTC
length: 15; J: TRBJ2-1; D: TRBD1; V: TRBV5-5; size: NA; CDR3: CASSLPSGGFNEQFF; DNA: TGTGCCAGCAGCTTGCCATCAGGGGGTTTCAATGAGCAGTTCTTC
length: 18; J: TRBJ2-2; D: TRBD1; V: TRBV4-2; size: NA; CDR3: CAISQVLTGGKLSGELFF; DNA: TGTGCCATCAGCCAGGTCCTGACAGGGGGCAAGTTGTCCGGGGAGCTGTTTTTT
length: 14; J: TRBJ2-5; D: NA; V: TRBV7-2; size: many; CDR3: CASSLTSLQETQYF; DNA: TGTGCCAGCAGCCTTACCAGTCTCCAAGAGACCCAGTACTTC
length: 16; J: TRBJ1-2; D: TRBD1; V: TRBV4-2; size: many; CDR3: CASSQVGTGDNYGYTF; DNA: TGTGCCAGCAGCCAGGTCGGGACAGGCGATAACTATGGCTACACCTTC
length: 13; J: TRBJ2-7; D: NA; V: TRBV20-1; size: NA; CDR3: CSAKRTNSYEQYF; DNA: TGCAGTGCTAAACGGACGAACTCCTACGAGCAGTACTTC
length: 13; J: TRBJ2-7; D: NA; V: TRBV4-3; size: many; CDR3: CASSYGANYEQYF; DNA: TGCGCCAGCAGCTACGGAGCCAACTACGAGCAGTACTTC
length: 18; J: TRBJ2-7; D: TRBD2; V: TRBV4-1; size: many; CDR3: CASSHRSRRGLAGYEQYF; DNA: TGCGCCAGCAGCCATCGATCACGGCGGGGACTAGCGGGCTACGAGCAGTACTTC
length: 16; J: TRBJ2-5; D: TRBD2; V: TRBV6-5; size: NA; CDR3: CASSQTSGGSEETQYF; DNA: TGTGCCAGCAGCCAGACTAGCGGGGGTTCAGAAGAGACCCAGTACTTC
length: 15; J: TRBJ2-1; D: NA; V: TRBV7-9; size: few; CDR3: CASSFSGEPYNEQFF; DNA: TGTGCCAGCAGCTTTTCAGGGGAACCGTACAATGAGCAGTTCTTC
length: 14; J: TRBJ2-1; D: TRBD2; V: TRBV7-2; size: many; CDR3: CASSLAGGFNEQFF; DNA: TGTGCCAGCAGCTTAGCGGGGGGGTTTAATGAGCAGTTCTTC
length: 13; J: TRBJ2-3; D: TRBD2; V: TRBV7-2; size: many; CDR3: CASNWAGVDTQYF; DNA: TGTGCCAGCAACTGGGCGGGGGTAGATACGCAGTATTTT
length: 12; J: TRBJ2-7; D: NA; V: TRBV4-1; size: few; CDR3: CASSSWSNEQYF; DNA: TGCGCCAGCAGCTCTTGGTCCAACGAGCAGTACTTC
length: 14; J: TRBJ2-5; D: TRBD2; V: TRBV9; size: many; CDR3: CANTTRGGGETQYF; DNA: TGTGCCAACACCACCCGCGGGGGTGGGGAGACCCAGTACTTC
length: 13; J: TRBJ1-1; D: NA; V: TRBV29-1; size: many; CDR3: CSVLGGRGTEAFF; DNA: TGCAGCGTTCTTGGGGGCAGAGGAACTGAAGCTTTCTTT
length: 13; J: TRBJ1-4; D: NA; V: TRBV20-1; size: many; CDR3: CSARDSPSEKLFF; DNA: TGCAGTGCTAGAGATTCCCCCTCGGAAAAACTGTTTTTT
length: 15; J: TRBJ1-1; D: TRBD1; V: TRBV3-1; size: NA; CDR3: CASSQERGLNTEAFF; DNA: TGTGCCAGCAGCCAAGAAAGGGGGCTGAACACTGAAGCTTTCTTT
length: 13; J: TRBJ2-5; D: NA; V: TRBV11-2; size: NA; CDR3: CASRSSVKETQYF; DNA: TGTGCCAGCAGGTCCTCAGTAAAAGAGACCCAGTACTTC
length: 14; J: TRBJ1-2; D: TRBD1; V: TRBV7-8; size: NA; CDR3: CASTQGAVDYGYTF; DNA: TGTGCCAGCACCCAGGGGGCGGTGGACTATGGCTACACCTTC
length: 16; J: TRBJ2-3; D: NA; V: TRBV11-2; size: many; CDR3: CASTLWGGASTDTQYF; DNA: TGTGCCAGCACCCTATGGGGGGGGGCTAGCACAGATACGCAGTATTTT
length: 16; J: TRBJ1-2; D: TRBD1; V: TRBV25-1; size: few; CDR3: CASQAGQATVSYGYTF; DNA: TGTGCCAGCCAGGCCGGACAGGCCACTGTTAGCTATGGCTACACCTTC
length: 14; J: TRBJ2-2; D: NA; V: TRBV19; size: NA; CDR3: CASSMGPNTGELFF; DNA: TGTGCCAGTAGTATGGGACCGAACACCGGGGAGCTGTTTTTT
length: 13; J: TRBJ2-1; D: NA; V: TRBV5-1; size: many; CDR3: CASSLRGVNEQFF; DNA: TGCGCCAGCAGCTTGCGGGGCGTAAATGAGCAGTTCTTC
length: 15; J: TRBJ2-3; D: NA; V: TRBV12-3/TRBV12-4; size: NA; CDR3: CASSSGLLGTDTQYF; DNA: TGTGCCAGCAGTTCGGGACTCCTCGGCACAGATACGCAGTATTTT
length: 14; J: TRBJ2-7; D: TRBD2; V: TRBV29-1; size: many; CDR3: CSVELAGNSYEQYF; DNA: TGCAGCGTTGAGCTAGCGGGGAACTCCTACGAGCAGTACTTC
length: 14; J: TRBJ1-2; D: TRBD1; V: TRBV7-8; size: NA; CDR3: CASSSITGAGGYTF; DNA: TGTGCCAGCAGCTCGATAACAGGGGCGGGTGGCTACACCTTC
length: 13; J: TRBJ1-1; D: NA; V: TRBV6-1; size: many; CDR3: CASSHRAGAEAFF; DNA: TGTGCCAGCAGCCACAGGGCGGGGGCTGAAGCTTTCTTT
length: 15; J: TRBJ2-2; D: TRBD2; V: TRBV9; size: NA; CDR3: CASSAGGLNTGELFF; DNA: TGTGCCAGCAGCGCGGGGGGGCTGAACACCGGGGAGCTGTTTTTT
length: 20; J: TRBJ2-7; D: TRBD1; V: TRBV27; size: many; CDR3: CASSLSSPGQGFPDSYEQYF; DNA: TGTGCCAGCAGTTTATCTTCTCCGGGACAGGGCTTTCCCGACTCCTACGAGCAGTACTTC
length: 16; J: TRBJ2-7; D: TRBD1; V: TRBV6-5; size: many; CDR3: CASSYSYRGVAYEQYF; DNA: TGTGCCAGCAGTTACTCCTACAGGGGCGTCGCCTACGAGCAGTACTTC
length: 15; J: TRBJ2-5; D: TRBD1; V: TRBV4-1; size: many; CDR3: CASSQPTGAQETQYF; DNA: TGCGCCAGCAGCCAACCGACAGGGGCGCAAGAGACCCAGTACTTC
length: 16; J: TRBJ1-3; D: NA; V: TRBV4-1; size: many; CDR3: CASSLGRPDSGNTIYF; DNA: TGCGCCAGCAGCCTAGGACGGCCCGACTCTGGAAACACCATATATTTT
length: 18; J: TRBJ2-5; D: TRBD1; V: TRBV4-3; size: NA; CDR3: CASSQDGVATGGQETQYF; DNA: TGCGCCAGCAGCCAAGATGGGGTGGCTACAGGGGGCCAAGAGACCCAGTACTTC
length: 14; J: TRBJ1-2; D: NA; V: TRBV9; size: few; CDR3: CASSYGRRDYGYTF; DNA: TGTGCCAGCAGCTATGGAAGAAGGGACTATGGCTACACCTTC
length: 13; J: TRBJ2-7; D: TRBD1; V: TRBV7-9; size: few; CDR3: CASEGDSHYEQYF; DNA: TGTGCCAGCGAGGGGGACAGCCACTACGAGCAGTACTTC
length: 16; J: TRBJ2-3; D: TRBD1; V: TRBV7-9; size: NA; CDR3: CASSPRGGFRTDTQYF; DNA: TGTGCCAGCAGCCCCCGAGGGGGCTTCAGGACAGATACGCAGTATTTT
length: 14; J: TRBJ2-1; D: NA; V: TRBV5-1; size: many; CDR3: CASSFEHPYNEQFF; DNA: TGCGCCAGCAGCTTCGAACATCCATACAATGAGCAGTTCTTC